These 29 T cell receptor beta chains were sequenced from one sample in a study of T-cell reconstitution after alpha-beta-depleted transplantation in children. TCRbeta library preparation incorporated unique molecular identifiers. TCRdb re-analysed the PCR reads in MiXCR, keeping a single row per CDR3 protein. This table holds around 480,000 distinct CDR3 sequences, roughly 33% found once. The sample consisted of PBMCs from the stem cell graft donor, taken from the stem cell graft. All receptors come from a human donor who donated a stem cell graft to a child with aplastic anemia.

The rearrangement joins TRBV5-1 to TRBJ1-1; 7 nucleotides line up with TRBD1. This CDR3 is 15 amino acids long. With 0 bases clipped from V and 4 bases from J, the junction kept 6 bases outside the gene matches. CDR1 SGHRS and CDR2 YFSETQ come from the germline V gene. CDR3: CASSLGIRGITEAFF. The CDR3 coding sequence is TGCGCCAGCAGCTTGGGTATCAGGGGGATCACTGAAGCTTTCTTT.

The chain combines TRBV27 with TRBJ2-7; the match to TRBD2 covers 9 bases. Germline V gene data show CDR1 as MNHEY and CDR2 as SMNVEV (reference sequence). V trimming: 6 bases; J trimming: 3 bases; junction bases outside the gene matches: 12. The CDR3 has 16 residues. As DNA, the CDR3 is TGTGCCAGCAGCCTTTCGGGGGGAGCGGGAGGCTACGAGCAGTACTTC. Translating it yields CASSLSGGAGGYEQYF.

The chain combines TRBV5-4 with TRBJ2-7; 9 bases align to TRBD2. Looked up from germline, CDR1 is SGHNT and CDR2 is YYREEE (reference sequence). The CDR3 consists of 17 residues. V lost 0 bases, J lost 4 bases, and 11 bases stayed unmatched. CDR3 nucleotide sequence: TGTGCCAGCAGCTTGGAATACGGCGGGAGGGCCCTGTACGAGCAGTACTTC. This gives the protein CASSLEYGGRALYEQYF.

This chain connects TRBV20-1 to TRBJ1-1; D possibly corresponds to TRBD1 (5 bases). The ends were cut back, 6 bases at V and 1 base at J, with 15 bases in the middle. The CDR3 runs 14 residues. The germline V gene encodes CDR1 DFQATT and CDR2 SNEGSKA (reference sequence). The CDR3 bases are TGCAGTGCGATCCGGGACGGACAGAACACTGAAGCTTTCTTT. Residues: CSAIRDGQNTEAFF.

The chain combines TRBV12-3 or TRBV12-4 with TRBJ1-2; D is unclear. The CDR3 has 14 amino acids. V shed 3 bases and J shed 5 bases, with 13 bases lying between them. CDR3 nucleotides: TGTGCCAGCAGTTTCGGTACCTCCCCTTATGGCTACACCTTC. Its translation is CASSFGTSPYGYTF.

V is TRBV7-9 and J is TRBJ2-7; D is ambiguous. This CDR3 is built from 13 residues. V gave up 0 bases and J gave up 3 bases, with 6 bases separating them. The germline CDR1 and CDR2 sequences are SEHNR and FQNEAQ (reference sequence). The DNA of the CDR3 is TGTGCCAGCAGCTTAGCAGGGCGCTACGAGCAGTACGTC. Amino acid sequence: CASSLAGRYEQYV.

The chain carries TRBV10-3 and TRBJ2-7; 11 bases are a match to TRBD1. Germline V gives CDR1 ENHRY, CDR2 SYGVKD. This CDR3 has 15 residues. The junction had 10 bases not matched to a gene; V was cut back by 10 bases and J by 2 bases. The CDR3 loop reads CATATGTGGAYEQYV. In DNA form, the CDR3 reads TGTGCCACCGCCACCGGGACAGGGGGAGCCTACGAGCAGTACGTC.

This clonotype was detected once. The chain is built from TRBV4-3 and TRBJ2-1; 8 positions match TRBD2. The V and J ends lost 6 bases and 3 bases, in that order; junction bases with no gene match: 4. The CDR3 has 14 residues. Germline loops: CDR1 LGHNA, CDR2 YSLEER. The DNA of the CDR3 is TGCGCCAGCAGTTCACTAGCGGTCTACAATGAGCAGTTCTTC. It encodes CASSSLAVYNEQFF.

The genes are TRBV27 and TRBJ2-1, with 7 nucleotides matching TRBD2. J was trimmed by 2 bases and V by 6 bases; bases with no gene match: 4. The CDR3 is 14 residues long. Germline V gene lookup returns CDR1 MNHEY and CDR2 SMNVEV (reference sequence). The CDR3 nucleotides are TGTGCCAGCAGCAGCGGGACCACCTACAATGAGCAGTTCTTC. It specifies CASSSGTTYNEQFF.

This clonotype came up once. The J gene is TRBJ2-3, the V gene TRBV20-1, with TRBD2 identical over 8 bases. Germline assignment: CDR1 DFQATT and CDR2 SNEGSKA (reference sequence). This CDR3 is 15 amino acids long. Trimming cost V 6 bases and J 2 bases; bases outside gene matches: 10. The CDR3: CSASSLAGHTDTQYF. The CDR3 region has the DNA TGCAGTGCCAGCAGCCTAGCGGGTCACACAGATACGCAGTATTTT.

The gene calls are TRBV4-3 and TRBJ1-1, with D tentatively TRBD1 (5 bases). V lost 3 bases and J 1 base, leaving 18 bases between the germline ends. The CDR3 extends over 17 amino acids. Germline V CDR1 and CDR2: LGHNA, YSLEER. In DNA form, the CDR3 reads TGCGCCAGCAGCCAGGGAAGGAGCATCGGGGGGAACACTGAAGCTTTCTTT. Translation: CASSQGRSIGGNTEAFF.

V gene TRBV15 combines with J gene TRBJ2-1; D is possibly TRBD2 (5 bases). Trimming shortened V by 3 bases and J by 7 bases, and 19 bases separated the two germline ends. The CDR3 spans 16 residues. Germline V CDR1 and CDR2: LNHNV, YYDKDF (reference sequence). This chain's CDR3 is CATSSRGVVFSNEQFF. CDR3 nucleotides: TGTGCCACCAGCAGTCGGGGAGTTGTTTTTAGTAATGAGCAGTTCTTC.

This clonotype was detected only a few times. The chain carries TRBV24-1 and TRBJ2-1, with D possibly called TRBD1 or TRBD2 (5 bases each). Trimming pared 5 bases from V and 5 bases from J, leaving 15 bases between. Germline V gene data show CDR1 as KGHDR and CDR2 as SFDVKD. This CDR3 contains 15 residues. In DNA, the CDR3 is TGTGCCACCAGTGGTGGGACCGGTTGGGACAATGAGCAGTTCTTC. Translating it yields CATSGGTGWDNEQFF.

The genes are TRBV5-1 and TRBJ1-6; the D is unclear. V lost 4 bases and J lost 9, with 20 bases in between. Germline V lookup: CDR1 SGHRS, CDR2 YFSETQ. The CDR3 has 16 residues. CDR3 bases: TGCGCCAGCAGCCCCACCGTTGGACCGAATAGTTCACCCCTCCACTTT. The encoded protein is CASSPTVGPNSSPLHF.

The chain uses TRBV7-6 and TRBJ1-2, with D maybe TRBD1 (6 bases). V was shortened by 6 bases and J by 6 bases, with 20 bases between the two germline ends. CDR1 and CDR2 from the germline V gene are SGHVS and FNYEAQ. This CDR3 spans 15 amino acids. CDR3 DNA: TGTGCCAGCAGTCCGCCCGACCCAACAGGGAATGGCTACACCTTC. Translation: CASSPPDPTGNGYTF.

The chain joins TRBV4-2 to TRBJ2-5; no clear D gene. V lost 4 bases and J 4 bases, leaving 19 bases between the germline ends. CDR1 is LGHNA, CDR2 YNFKEQ, per germline. The CDR3 is 16 amino acids. Here the CDR3 reads CASSLTGAILSETQYF. CDR3 DNA: TGTGCCAGCAGCCTAACTGGAGCTATCTTATCAGAGACCCAGTACTTC.

The V call is TRBV14, the J call TRBJ2-7; TRBD2 matches at 7 bases. Trimming at V came to 3 bases and at J to 6 bases, leaving 8 bases not matched to a gene. CDR3 length: 14 amino acids. Germline V lookup: CDR1 SGHDN, CDR2 FVKESK. The CDR3 spells CASSQGGVRREQYV. DNA for the CDR3: TGTGCCAGCAGCCAGGGAGGGGTTCGGCGCGAGCAGTACGTC.

This sequence joins TRBV28 and TRBJ1-3; D is uncertain. V gave up 5 bases and J gave up 2 bases, with 16 bases separating them. The CDR3 length is 16 residues. Germline V CDR1 and CDR2: MDHEN, SYDVKM. CDR3 amino acids: CASSANRASAGNTIYF. As DNA, the CDR3 is TGTGCCAGCAGTGCCAACCGGGCCTCGGCTGGAAACACCATATATTTT.

This clonotype was counted a few times. The chain couples TRBV6-1 to TRBJ2-1; 12 nucleotides match TRBD2. Per germline, CDR1 MNHNS and CDR2 SASEGT. Trimming removed 6 bases from V and 5 bases from J; junction bases left unmatched: 5. The CDR3 is made up of 15 amino acids. This CDR3 reads CASRTSGSLHNEQFF. The DNA of the CDR3 is TGTGCCAGCAGGACTAGCGGGAGCCTTCACAATGAGCAGTTCTTC.

The genes are TRBV10-2 and TRBJ2-1; 13 bases align to TRBD2. Germline V gene data show CDR1 as WSHSY and CDR2 as SAAADI. The CDR3 consists of 15 residues. V trimming: 6 bases; J trimming: 8 bases; junction bases outside the gene matches: 7. The CDR3: CASSELAGGPYEQFF. The CDR3 DNA follows: TGCGCCAGCAGCGAACTAGCGGGAGGGCCCTATGAGCAGTTCTTC.

This clonotype has only a few counts. The genes are TRBV9 and TRBJ2-3; D ambiguous. V was shortened by 3 bases and J by 4 bases, with 12 bases between the two germline ends. The CDR3 totals 14 residues. The germline gives CDR1 SGDLS, CDR2 YYNGEE. Written as DNA, the CDR3 is TGTGCCAGCAGCGCCTCCTTCGCCGCAGATACGCAGTATTTT. The encoded protein is CASSASFAADTQYF.

This clonotype turned up a few times. This chain uses TRBV25-1 with TRBJ2-7; 12 bases map to TRBD2. J was trimmed by 2 bases and V by 3 bases; bases with no gene match: 11. The CDR3 runs 18 residues. Germline CDR1 MGHDK, CDR2 SYGVNS. For the CDR3, the DNA is TGTGCCAGCAGTGAGCCCATCAGCCTAGCGGGAGGGCCCTACGAGCAGTACTTC. It specifies CASSEPISLAGGPYEQYF.

This chain joins TRBV7-2 and TRBJ2-7; D not resolved. With 4 bases removed from V and 0 bases from J, the gap between germline ends came to 16 bases. This CDR3 is built from 16 residues. CDR1 and CDR2 (germline): SGHTA, FQGNSA. CDR3 sequence: CASSWRHRRPSYEQYF. The CDR3 DNA follows: TGTGCCAGCAGCTGGCGACATCGCAGGCCCTCCTACGAGCAGTACTTC.

There are a few counts of this clonotype. This rearrangement joins TRBV5-1 to TRBJ1-2, with D possibly being TRBD1 (5 bases). Germline V gene sequence: CDR1 SGHRS, CDR2 YFSETQ. This CDR3 is 15 amino acids long. The ends were cut back, 4 bases at V and 2 bases at J, with 15 bases in the middle. CDR3 coding DNA: TGCGCCAGCAGCCGCGGGGACCGCCTCAACTATGGCTACACCTTC. It specifies CASSRGDRLNYGYTF.

This clonotype was recorded a few times. V is TRBV6-5 and J is TRBJ2-1, with TRBD2 identical over 10 bases. The V segment lost 6 bases and the J segment 2 bases; nucleotides outside the gene matches: 4. The CDR3 runs to 15 residues. Germline lookup yields CDR1 MNHEY and CDR2 SVGAGI. CDR3: CASRLAGGTYNEQFF. In DNA form, the CDR3 reads TGTGCCAGCAGATTAGCGGGAGGAACCTACAATGAGCAGTTCTTC.

J is TRBJ2-2 and V is TRBV20-1; 7 bases fit TRBD2. This CDR3 spans 15 amino acids. The germline V gene has CDR1 DFQATT and CDR2 SNEGSKA (reference sequence). Germline trimming cut 2 bases from V and 5 bases from J; bases unmatched to any gene: 8. CDR3 coding DNA: TGCAGTGCTAGAAAGGGAGGGCCGCGGACCGGGGAGCTGTTTTTT. Amino acid sequence: CSARKGGPRTGELFF.

The chain has TRBV13 and TRBJ2-1, with TRBD2 identical over 9 bases. CDR3 length: 15 amino acids. The V gene's germline CDR1 is PRHDT and CDR2 FYEKMQ (reference sequence). The J segment lost 4 bases and the V segment lost 5 bases, leaving 6 bases of the junction unmatched. The CDR3 sequence is CASSPSGEEYNEQFF. CDR3 bases: TGTGCCAGCAGCCCTAGCGGGGAGGAATACAATGAGCAGTTCTTC.

V is TRBV20-1 and J is TRBJ1-2, with 8 bases that match TRBD1. The V segment lost 0 bases and the J segment 8 bases; nucleotides outside the gene matches: 8. Germline CDR1 reads DFQATT; CDR2 reads SNEGSKA (reference sequence). The CDR3 consists of 14 residues. This CDR3 reads CSARDQDRVFGYTF. CDR3 coding DNA: TGCAGTGCTAGAGATCAGGACAGGGTCTTCGGCTACACCTTC.

The J gene is TRBJ2-2, the V gene TRBV19; D is unclear. The CDR3 length is 14 residues. Germline V gene data show CDR1 as LNHDA and CDR2 as SQIVND (reference sequence). Trimming removed 7 bases at V and 2 bases at J, with 11 bases between. The CDR3 nucleotides read TGTGCCAGTACCCGATCTCCCAACACCGGGGAGCTGTTTTTT. It specifies CASTRSPNTGELFF.